This T cell receptor (beta chain) is from a study of Graves' ophthalmopathy and Graves' hyperthyroidism. Study conclusions and caveats: Ophthalmopathy progression predictions by the model showed about 79% specificity and 70.59% sensitivity.

RNA served as the template for amplifying TCR beta CDR3 regions. Scientists carried out first-round RT-PCR using HTBI primers and then a second-round multiplex PCR. One entry per CDR3 protein results from TCRdb running MiXCR on the multiplex PCR reads. The sample lists hundreds of thousands of distinct CDR3 sequences, roughly 41% occurring once. This clonotype was counted ten times or more. Its target is not known. Active ophthalmopathy (CAS at least 3, NOSPECS at least 4), lasting under 3 months. Physicians reached a diagnosis by relying on clinical symptoms, serum thyroxine, TRAb, thyroid ultrasound and orbital computed tomography. V was shortened by 3 bases and J by 4 bases, with 16 bases between the two germline ends. The germline V gene encodes CDR1 ENHRY and CDR2 SYGVKD. The CDR3 covers 15 residues.

The sequenced sample consisted of peripheral blood. The receptor comes from an adult man with Graves' ophthalmopathy. V gene TRBV10-3 combines with J gene TRBJ2-7; a weak D match, TRBD2 (7 bases). The CDR3, as DNA: TGTGCCATCAGTGATCAGGCAGGGGAGGGTTACGAGCAGTACTTC. This translates into CAISDQAGEGYEQYF.